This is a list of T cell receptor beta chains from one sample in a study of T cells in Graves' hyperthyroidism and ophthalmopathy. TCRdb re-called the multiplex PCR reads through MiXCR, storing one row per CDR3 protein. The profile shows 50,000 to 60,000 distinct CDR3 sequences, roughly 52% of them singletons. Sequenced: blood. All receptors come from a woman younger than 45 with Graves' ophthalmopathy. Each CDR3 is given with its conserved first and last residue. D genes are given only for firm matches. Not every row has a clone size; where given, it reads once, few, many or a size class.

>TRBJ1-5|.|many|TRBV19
CASSIQGGNQPQHF
TGTGCCAGTAGTATACAGGGCGGCAATCAGCCCCAGCATTTT
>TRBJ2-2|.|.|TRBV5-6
CASGLAIRTIGELFF
TGTGCCAGCGGCTTGGCGATAAGGACAATCGGGGAGCTGTTTTTC
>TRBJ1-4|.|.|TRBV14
CASSQEGGRIF
TGTGCCAGCAGCCAAGAAGGGGGACGGATTTTT
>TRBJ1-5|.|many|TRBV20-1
CSAKFGDQPQHF
TGCAGTGCTAAATTTGGAGATCAGCCCCAGCATTTT
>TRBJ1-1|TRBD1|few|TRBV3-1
CASSQQARGGRLAAFF
TGTGCCAGCAGCCAGCAGGCCAGGGGGGGAAGACTGGCTGCTTTCTTT
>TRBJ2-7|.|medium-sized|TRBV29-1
CSAEQGREQYF
TGCAGCGCCGAGCAGGGTCGCGAGCAGTACTTC
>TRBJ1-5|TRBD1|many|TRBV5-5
CASSLEGQGVQPQHF
TGTGCCAGCAGCTTGGAGGGACAGGGGGTTCAGCCCCAGCATTTT
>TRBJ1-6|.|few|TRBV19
CASSSYNSPLHF
TGTGCCAGTTCATCCTATAATTCACCCCTCCACTTT
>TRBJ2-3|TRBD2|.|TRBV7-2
CASSLGGGDTDTQYF
TGTGCCAGCAGCTTAGGGGGGGGGGACACAGATACGCAGTATTTT
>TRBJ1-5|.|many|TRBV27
CASSPLAGWQPQHF
TGTGCCAGCAGCCCCCTTGCGGGGTGGCAGCCCCAGCATTTT
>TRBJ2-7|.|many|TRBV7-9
CASSLNHRRGPGSYEQYF
TGTGCCAGCAGCTTAAATCACCGTCGGGGGCCAGGCTCCTACGAGCAGTACTTC
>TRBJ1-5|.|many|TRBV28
CASSLWVSNQPQHF
TGTGCCAGCAGTTTATGGGTTAGCAATCAGCCCCAGCATTTT
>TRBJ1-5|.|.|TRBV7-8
CASRLPQGYQHF
TGTGCCAGCCGATTACCTCAGGGGTACCAGCATTTT
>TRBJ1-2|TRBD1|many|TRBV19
CASSIYRGNYGYTF
TGTGCCAGTAGTATCTACAGGGGTAACTATGGCTACACCTTC
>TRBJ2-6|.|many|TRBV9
CASSPPGFSGANVLTF
TGTGCCAGCAGCCCACCGGGATTCTCTGGGGCCAACGTCCTGACTTTC
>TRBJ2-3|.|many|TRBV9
CASSVTPKRDTQYF
TGTGCCAGCAGCGTAACCCCCAAGCGTGATACGCAGTATTTT
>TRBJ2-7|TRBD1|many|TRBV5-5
CASSFGTGASYEQYF
TGTGCCAGCAGCTTCGGAACAGGGGCGTCCTACGAGCAGTACTTC